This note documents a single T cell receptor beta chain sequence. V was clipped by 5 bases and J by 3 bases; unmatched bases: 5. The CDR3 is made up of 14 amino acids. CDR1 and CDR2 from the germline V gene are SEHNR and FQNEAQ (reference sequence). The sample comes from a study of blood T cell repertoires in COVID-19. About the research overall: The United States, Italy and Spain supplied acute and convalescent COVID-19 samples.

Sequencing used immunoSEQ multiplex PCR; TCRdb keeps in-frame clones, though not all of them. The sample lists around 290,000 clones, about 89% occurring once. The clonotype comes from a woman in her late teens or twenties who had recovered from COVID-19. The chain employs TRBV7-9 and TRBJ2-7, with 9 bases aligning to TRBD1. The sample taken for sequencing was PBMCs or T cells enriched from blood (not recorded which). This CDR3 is CASSPGQGNYEQYF. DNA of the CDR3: TGTGCCAGCAGCCCGGGACAGGGCAACTACGAGCAGTACTTC.